One and the same sample provided the 22 T cell receptor beta chains below, sequenced in a study of T cell repertoires in cytomegalovirus infection. TCRdb recomputed calls from the reads with MiXCR, one row per CDR3 protein. Of a few hundred thousand distinct CDR3 sequences listed, roughly 43% are singletons. Their recognized antigens are unknown. Sequences were derived from cultured PBMCs, sampled from culture after CMV antigen stimulation. The receptors were sampled from a human donor in good health (CMV status not recorded). Some clones in this sample may be carry-over from other donors' samples.

The rearrangement joins TRBV7-8 to TRBJ1-5; D remains unclear. This CDR3 contains 12 residues. V lost 5 bases and J lost 7, with 9 bases in between. Germline V gene sequence: CDR1 SGHVS, CDR2 FQNEAQ. This chain's CDR3 is CASSREGQPQHF. In nucleotides, the CDR3 is TGTGCCAGCAGCCGCGAAGGGCAGCCCCAGCATTTT.

The chain employs TRBV15 and TRBJ1-5, with D hard to call. The length of the CDR3 is 14 residues. Germline CDR1 reads LNHNV; CDR2 reads YYDKDF (reference sequence). Trimming left V 0 bases short and J 3 bases short, with 6 bases between. The DNA for the CDR3 is TGTGCCACCAGCAGAGAGAGATTCAATCAGCCCCAGCATTTT. Translation: CATSRERFNQPQHF.

This clonotype was picked up a small number of times. The CDR3 loop is CASSPRLRLAGVSTDTQYF. The CDR3 DNA is TGTGCCAGCAGCCCAAGACTTCGGCTAGCGGGGGTAAGCACAGATACGCAGTATTTT. V and J are TRBV4-2 and TRBJ2-3, with TRBD2 identical over 10 bases. V shed 4 bases, J shed 0 bases, and the junction held 13 bases outside the gene matches. There are 19 residues in the CDR3. Germline lookup yields CDR1 LGHNA and CDR2 YNFKEQ.

CDR3 sequence: CASSLWGPRTDTQYF. The DNA for the CDR3 is TGTGCCAGCAGCCTCTGGGGGCCGCGCACAGATACGCAGTATTTT. The chain couples TRBV7-3 to TRBJ2-3; D perhaps matches TRBD1 (6 bases). The CDR3 extends over 15 amino acids. Germline V gene sequence: CDR1 SGHTA, CDR2 FQGTGA. Trimming left V 5 bases short and J 1 base short, with 13 bases between.

V gene TRBV6-6 combines with J gene TRBJ2-1; 11 bases line up with TRBD2. The germline V gene has CDR1 MNHNY and CDR2 SVGAGI (reference sequence). V dropped 6 bases and J dropped 9; count of bases not matched to a gene: 10. The CDR3 spans 15 residues. In DNA, the CDR3 is TGTGCCAGCAGGGAACTTAGCGGGGGGGCCAGTGAGCAGTTCTTC. Protein product: CASRELSGGASEQFF.

The V call is TRBV7-2, the J call TRBJ1-1; D perhaps matches TRBD1 (6 bases). The germline gives CDR1 SGHTA, CDR2 FQGNSA. Trimming pared 4 bases from V and 0 bases from J, leaving 12 bases between. The CDR3 sequence is 15 residues long. The CDR3 reads CASSSRTALNTEAFF. CDR3 coding DNA: TGTGCCAGCAGCTCCCGGACAGCCTTGAACACTGAAGCTTTCTTT.

This clonotype was detected many times. The chain has TRBV7-2 and TRBJ1-1; D uncertain. Germline CDR1 SGHTA, CDR2 FQGNSA. The CDR3 spans 15 residues. V dropped 4 bases and J dropped 4 bases, with 16 bases sitting between them. CDR3 residues: CASSYSQWASTEAFF. DNA of the CDR3: TGTGCCAGCAGCTACTCACAGTGGGCGAGCACTGAAGCTTTCTTT.

This clonotype was observed a few times. The chain is built from TRBV7-2 and TRBJ2-2; 10 bases map to TRBD2. J was trimmed by 3 bases and V by 3 bases; bases with no gene match: 4. Germline assignment: CDR1 SGHTA and CDR2 FQGNSA. The CDR3 length is 16 residues. This CDR3 reads CASSLSSGRDTGELFF. Written as DNA, the CDR3 is TGTGCCAGCAGCTTGAGCAGCGGGAGGGACACCGGGGAGCTGTTTTTT.

This chain links TRBV7-2 with TRBJ2-7; 8 bases fit TRBD1. The V and J ends lost 1 base and 0 bases, in that order; junction bases with no gene match: 2. The CDR3 is 15 amino acids. CDR1 and CDR2 (germline): SGHTA, FQGNSA. The CDR3 DNA reads TGTGCCAGCAGCTTAGGGACAGGGATCTCCTACGAGCAGTACTTC. It translates to CASSLGTGISYEQYF.

CDR3 region: CASRPGLAGVGTQYF. The CDR3 DNA reads as TGTGCCAGCAGACCGGGACTAGCGGGAGTAGGTACGCAGTATTTT. This rearrangement joins TRBV12-3 or TRBV12-4 to TRBJ2-3, with 14 bases aligning to TRBD2. This CDR3 has 15 amino acids. The ends lost 6 bases at V and 8 bases at J; junction bases unmatched: 7.

This clonotype has just a few counts. V gene TRBV7-2 combines with J gene TRBJ2-2; 7 positions match TRBD2. V was clipped by 8 bases and J by 6 bases; unmatched bases: 0. Germline V lookup: CDR1 SGHTA, CDR2 FQGNSA. The CDR3 totals 11 residues. The CDR3 bases are TGTGCCAGCGGGGGGGCCGGGGAGCTGTTTTTT. This translates into CASGGAGELFF. The whole variable domain, remainder taken from reference TRBV7-2 and TRBJ2-2, is GAGVSQSPSNKVTEKGKDVELRCDPISGHTALYWYRQSLGQGLEFLIYFQGNSAPDKSGLPSDRFSAERTGGSVSTLTIQRTQQEDSAVYLCASGGAGELFFGEGSRLTVL.

This rearrangement joins TRBV10-3 to TRBJ2-1; D ambiguous. Germline CDR1 is ENHRY and CDR2 is SYGVKD. This CDR3 is built from 11 residues. V was pared by 8 bases and J by 7 bases, with 9 bases between. The CDR3 DNA follows: TGTGCCATCTCCTTTGGGAATGAGCAGTTCTTC. Amino acid sequence: CAISFGNEQFF.

The V and J genes are TRBV12-3 or TRBV12-4 and TRBJ2-2; D gene ambiguous. The CDR3 spans 16 residues. The germline V and J ends were trimmed by 5 bases and 5 bases, with 18 bases remaining between them. CDR3 amino acids: CASSPRVLVTTGELFF. CDR3 nucleotides: TGTGCCAGCAGTCCGAGAGTCTTGGTGACTACCGGGGAGCTGTTTTTT.

This clonotype appeared a few times. The chain carries TRBV6-5 and TRBJ2-5; D may be TRBD2 (5 bases). The V end lost 4 bases, the J end lost 1 base, and 13 bases lay between the germline ends. Germline values: CDR1 MNHEY, CDR2 SVGAGI. The CDR3 has 15 residues. This CDR3 reads CASSSTPGSQETQYF. Here the CDR3 DNA reads TGTGCCAGCAGTTCCACTCCGGGGAGCCAAGAGACCCAGTACTTC.

This clonotype was seen only a few times. The chain links TRBV12-3 or TRBV12-4 to TRBJ2-1; D unclear. The germline V and J ends were trimmed by 3 bases and 4 bases, with 13 bases remaining between them. This CDR3 comprises 15 residues. In DNA, the CDR3 is TGTGCCAGCAGTTTCAGACCCACCCGGTACAATGAGCAGTTCTTC. Protein: CASSFRPTRYNEQFF.

This clonotype was seen only a few times. The chain carries TRBV7-8 and TRBJ2-1; 9 bases line up with TRBD2. CDR1 SGHVS and CDR2 FQNEAQ come from the germline V gene. V lost 6 bases to trimming and J lost 5 bases; unmatched junction nucleotides: 14. This CDR3 is built from 17 residues. As DNA, the CDR3 is TGTGCCAGCAGAAAGACGCGAGCGGGAGGACGGGACAATGAGCAGTTCTTC. Residues: CASRKTRAGGRDNEQFF.

This rearrangement joins TRBV4-3 to TRBJ2-7; TRBD2 matches 11 bases. The germline V gene encodes CDR1 LGHNA and CDR2 YSLEER. V gave up 4 bases and J gave up 3 bases; unmatched junction bases: 5. The CDR3 extends over 15 amino acids. CDR3 nucleotide sequence: TGCGCCAGCAGCCCAACGCTAGCGGGGGGCTACGAGCAGTACTTC. It yields the protein CASSPTLAGGYEQYF.

This clonotype was seen only a few times. The J gene is TRBJ2-5, the V gene TRBV7-6; D may be TRBD2 (5 bases). With 5 bases removed from V and 4 bases from J, the gap between germline ends came to 8 bases. Germline V lookup: CDR1 SGHVS, CDR2 FNYEAQ. The CDR3 consists of 12 residues. CDR3 region: CASSGSGETQYF. In DNA, the CDR3 is TGTGCCAGCAGCGGCAGCGGAGAGACCCAGTACTTC. Variable domain in full (rest from reference TRBV7-6 and TRBJ2-5): GAGVSQSPRYKVTKRGQDVALRCDPISGHVSLYWYRQALGQGPEFLTYFNYEAQQDKSGLPNDRFSAERPEGSISTLTIQRTEQRDSAMYRCASSGSGETQYFGPGTRLLVL.

This rearrangement joins TRBV20-1 to TRBJ1-4; 7 nucleotides match TRBD1. The CDR3 has 14 residues. Germline CDR1 is DFQATT and CDR2 is SNEGSKA (reference sequence). J was trimmed by 2 bases and V by 3 bases; bases with no gene match: 3. CDR3 DNA: TGCAGTGCTAGCAGGGGGTCTACTAATGAAAAACTGTTTTTT. Translated, it gives CSASRGSTNEKLFF.

This chain connects TRBV10-2 to TRBJ2-5; TRBD2 matches at 9 bases. The CDR3 extends over 12 amino acids. Looked up from germline, CDR1 is WSHSY and CDR2 is SAAADI. Unmatched junction bases numbered 5, after V lost 8 bases and J lost 7 bases. DNA for the CDR3: TGCGCCAGCCGGAGCGGGGGGTGGACCCAGTACTTC. Translation gives CASRSGGWTQYF.

This clonotype was seen once. The chain uses TRBV6-6 and TRBJ1-1; D call uncertain. Deletions cut 7 bases from V and 6 bases from J, with 9 bases between. The CDR3 sequence is 11 residues long. Per germline, CDR1 MNHNY and CDR2 SVGAGI (reference sequence). CDR3: CASTRVSEAFF. The CDR3 DNA reads as TGTGCCAGCACTAGGGTGTCTGAAGCTTTCTTT.

The rearrangement joins TRBV6-1 to TRBJ1-2; D may be TRBD1 (6 bases). V dropped 9 bases and J dropped 6 bases, with 17 bases sitting between them. Germline CDR1 is MNHNS and CDR2 is SASEGT. This CDR3 has 13 residues. The CDR3 sequence is CASRPGPGDGYTF. CDR3 sequence (DNA): TGTGCCAGTCGTCCGGGACCAGGGGATGGCTACACCTTC.